The 31 T cell receptor beta chains presented below share a single source sample, sequenced in a study of shared T cell receptors in the human thymus. Sequencing was performed with immunoSEQ multiplex PCR; in TCRdb, only in-frame clones are kept and a portion is missing. This table has roughly 560,000 clones, about four fifths appearing once. A further study also used this sample, focusing on human thymus T cells.

Material: thymocytes. These receptors were obtained from a boy under two years old with a congenital heart defect.

This clone has more than one count but fewer than ten. V usage is TRBV7-9 and J usage is TRBJ1-5, with 8 bases that match TRBD1. Trimming cost V 5 bases and J 6 bases; bases outside gene matches: 9. Germline lookup yields CDR1 SEHNR and CDR2 FQNEAQ (reference sequence). There are 15 residues in the CDR3. This CDR3 is CASSGGMTGVQPQHF. The CDR3, as DNA: TGTGCCAGCAGCGGGGGAATGACAGGGGTTCAGCCCCAGCATTTT.

The J gene is TRBJ2-7, the V gene TRBV19; perhaps TRBD2 as D (6 bases). The germline V and J ends were trimmed by 4 bases and 3 bases, with 13 bases remaining between them. Germline loops: CDR1 LNHDA, CDR2 SQIVND (reference sequence). This CDR3 has 14 residues. CDR3 DNA: TGTGCCAGTAGTAAACCGGGACTGAGCTACGAGCAGTACTTC. This encodes CASSKPGLSYEQYF.

V is TRBV5-1 and J is TRBJ2-1; TRBD2 aligns across 16 bases. The V and J ends lost 0 bases and 5 bases, in that order; junction bases with no gene match: 8. CDR1 is SGHRS and CDR2 is YFSETQ in the germline V gene. The CDR3 runs to 19 residues. CDR3 region: CASSLGGSGLAGGDNEQFF. The CDR3 coding sequence is TGCGCCAGCAGCTTGGGGGGCTCGGGACTAGCGGGAGGGGACAATGAGCAGTTCTTC.

The CDR3 nucleotides read TGTGCCAGCAGCCGGGCGGCGGGTGGGGAGACCCAGTACTTC. The encoded protein is CASSRAAGGETQYF. The chain employs TRBV5-4 and TRBJ2-5, with a possible D match to TRBD2 (5 bases). Germline loops: CDR1 SGHNT, CDR2 YYREEE (reference sequence). V was clipped by 4 bases and J by 5 bases, with 15 bases between them. There are 14 residues in the CDR3.

V gene TRBV27 combines with J gene TRBJ1-2; D may be TRBD1 (5 bases). V shed 5 bases and J shed 8 bases, with 24 bases lying between them. The CDR3 is made up of 16 amino acids. CDR1 is MNHEY, CDR2 SMNVEV, per germline (reference sequence). CDR3 protein: CASSPFHPGPRAGYTF. CDR3 nucleotides: TGTGCCAGCAGTCCATTTCATCCCGGGCCCAGGGCCGGCTACACCTTC.

This CDR3 reads CAWSVQGSRVGYTF. The CDR3 bases are TGTGCCTGGAGTGTACAGGGTAGTCGAGTCGGCTACACCTTC. The chain employs TRBV30 and TRBJ1-2, with D possibly TRBD1 on 6 matching bases. The CDR3 spans 14 residues. The germline V and J ends were trimmed by 0 bases and 8 bases, with 16 bases remaining between them. Germline lookup yields CDR1 GTSNPN and CDR2 SVGIG (reference sequence).

V usage is TRBV5-1 and J usage is TRBJ2-1; the match to TRBD2 covers 8 bases. Trimming took 5 bases from V and 3 from J; bases not matched to a gene: 4. This CDR3 has 14 amino acids. Germline CDR1 SGHRS, CDR2 YFSETQ. CDR3 loop: CASRTSDGYNEQFF. CDR3 DNA sequence: TGCGCCAGCAGGACTAGCGATGGCTACAATGAGCAGTTCTTC.

The rearrangement uses TRBV5-6 and TRBJ2-2; TRBD1 is a possible D gene (5 bases). With 0 bases removed from V and 7 bases from J, the gap between germline ends came to 10 bases. The CDR3 has 14 residues. CDR1 SGHDT and CDR2 YYEEEE come from the germline V gene. The CDR3 here is CASSLEGADGELFF. The CDR3 region has the DNA TGTGCCAGCAGCTTGGAAGGGGCTGACGGGGAGCTGTTTTTT.

The chain recombines TRBV2 with TRBJ2-7; 7 bases match TRBD2. Germline V gene sequence: CDR1 SNHLY, CDR2 FYNNEI. The CDR3 contains 12 residues. Germline trimming cut 4 bases from V and 3 bases from J; bases unmatched to any gene: 0. CDR3 sequence reads: CASSAGGYEQYF. The CDR3 DNA is TGTGCCAGCAGTGCGGGAGGCTACGAGCAGTACTTC.

V usage is TRBV27 and J usage is TRBJ2-1; 11 nucleotides match TRBD2. Germline lookup yields CDR1 MNHEY and CDR2 SMNVEV (reference sequence). Trimming removed 5 bases from V and 4 bases from J; junction bases left unmatched: 22. The CDR3 loop spans 21 amino acids. In DNA form, the CDR3 reads TGTGCCAGCAGTGGGGTTAGCGGGAGGGCAAAACGTCCCCCACCGTACAATGAGCAGTTCTTC. Its translation: CASSGVSGRAKRPPPYNEQFF.

The gene calls are TRBV19 and TRBJ2-1; 7 bases fit TRBD1. V shed 4 bases and J 9 bases; nucleotides not matched to a gene: 12. The CDR3 sequence is 15 residues long. From germline, CDR1 is LNHDA and CDR2 SQIVND (reference sequence). Written as DNA, the CDR3 is TGTGCCAGTAGTACCACCGGGACAGCCCCCGGTGAGCAGTTCTTC. This gives the protein CASSTTGTAPGEQFF.

This rearrangement joins TRBV14 to TRBJ2-7, with TRBD1 matching over 8 bases. Looked up from germline, CDR1 is SGHDN and CDR2 is FVKESK. This CDR3 comprises 16 residues. V lost 4 bases to trimming and J lost 3 bases; unmatched junction nucleotides: 11. Here the CDR3 reads CASSPSGTGLFYEQYF. The CDR3 DNA reads TGTGCCAGCAGCCCTTCCGGGACAGGCCTTTTCTACGAGCAGTACTTC.

This clone was found a few times. This chain connects TRBV5-1 to TRBJ2-7, with 13 bases aligning to TRBD2. Germline values: CDR1 SGHRS, CDR2 YFSETQ. This CDR3 is built from 20 residues. Losses at the gene ends were 4 bases for V and 7 bases for J; bases not matched to a gene: 23. For the CDR3, the DNA is TGCGCCAGCAGCCCCACACCCGGACTAGCGGGAGCTATCGCCAAACGGGAGCAGTACTTC. Amino acid sequence: CASSPTPGLAGAIAKREQYF. Combining the CDR3 with reference TRBV5-1 and TRBJ2-7 gives the whole variable domain KAGVTQTPRYLIKTRGQQVTLSCSPISGHRSVSWYQQTPGQGLQFLFEYFSETQRNKGNFPGRFSGRQFSNSRSEMNVSTLELGDSALYLCASSPTPGLAGAIAKREQYFGPGTRLTVT.

This sequence joins TRBV28 and TRBJ2-7, with TRBD2 matching over 9 bases. Looked up from germline, CDR1 is MDHEN and CDR2 is SYDVKM. This CDR3 is built from 15 residues. The V segment lost 10 bases and the J segment 6 bases; nucleotides outside the gene matches: 16. In nucleotides, the CDR3 is TGTGCCACCCACCGGGGGGCGGGAGGGCCACTCGAGCAGTACTTC. Protein: CATHRGAGGPLEQYF.

The chain couples TRBV5-4 to TRBJ2-1; 7 bases map to TRBD1. Germline V gene data show CDR1 as SGHNT and CDR2 as YYREEE (reference sequence). The CDR3 consists of 16 residues. The V segment lost 6 bases and the J segment 3 bases; nucleotides outside the gene matches: 12. The CDR3 protein is CASTPGSRDSYNEQFF. CDR3 in DNA: TGTGCCAGCACCCCGGGGTCTAGGGACAGCTACAATGAGCAGTTCTTC. Filled out from reference TRBV5-4 and TRBJ2-1, the complete variable domain reads ETGVTQSPTHLIKTRGQQVTLRCSSQSGHNTVSWYQQALGQGPQFIFQYYREEENGRGNFPPRFSGLQFPNYSSELNVNALELDDSALYLCASTPGSRDSYNEQFFGPGTRLTVL.

The V gene is TRBV5-6, the J gene TRBJ2-2; 10 bases map to TRBD2. V lost 4 bases and J lost 2; bases outside the gene matches: 14. Germline-derived CDR1 and CDR2 are SGHDT and YYEEEE. This CDR3 has 19 amino acids. Written as DNA, the CDR3 is TGTGCCAGCAGCCCTGGACTAGCGGAATCACTCAATAACACCGGGGAGCTGTTTTTT. This codes for CASSPGLAESLNNTGELFF.

The chain recombines TRBV28 with TRBJ1-3; unclear D gene. Trimming pared 5 bases from V and 4 bases from J, leaving 27 bases between. The CDR3 is 19 amino acids. CDR1 and CDR2 (germline): MDHEN, SYDVKM. CDR3 in DNA: TGTGCCAGCAGTCCCTCGGCAGTTAGTCGGGGAACTACCGGAAACACCATATATTTT. Translated, it gives CASSPSAVSRGTTGNTIYF.

The V gene is TRBV4-3, the J gene TRBJ2-4; TRBD1 is a possible D gene (6 bases). The germline gives CDR1 LGHNA, CDR2 YSLEER. The germline V and J ends were trimmed by 0 bases and 7 bases, with 22 bases remaining between them. The CDR3 has 18 residues. The CDR3: CASSQEIAQGRVGNIQYF. For the CDR3, the DNA is TGCGCCAGCAGCCAAGAGATTGCGCAGGGGCGTGTGGGCAACATTCAGTACTTC.

This chain uses TRBV13 with TRBJ2-7; possibly TRBD1 for D (6 bases). The CDR3 contains 15 residues. Germline CDR1 PRHDT, CDR2 FYEKMQ (reference sequence). Trimming cost V 6 bases and J 2 bases, with 17 bases left between them. CDR3 loop: CASRRTDRIAYEQYF. DNA of the CDR3: TGTGCCAGCAGGAGAACCGACAGGATCGCCTACGAGCAGTACTTC.

The chain carries TRBV7-8 and TRBJ2-1, with D hard to call. The CDR3 has 15 residues. From germline, CDR1 is SGHVS and CDR2 FQNEAQ. V was pared by 2 bases and J by 4 bases, with 12 bases between. CDR3 in DNA: TGTGCCAGCAGCTTATTCCCCATCGCGTACAATGAGCAGTTCTTC. As protein: CASSLFPIAYNEQFF.

The gene calls are TRBV7-3 and TRBJ2-7; TRBD1 aligns across 11 bases. V gave up 1 base and J gave up 13 bases; unmatched junction bases: 9. CDR1 is SGHTA, CDR2 FQGTGA, per germline. The CDR3 is made up of 14 amino acids. CDR3 in amino acids: CASSLKPDRGRVYF. CDR3 DNA: TGTGCCAGCAGCTTAAAGCCGGACAGGGGGCGCGTCTACTTC.

This clone came up once. V and J are TRBV21-1 and TRBJ2-7; the table's D call, TRBD1, has no DNA check behind it. TRBV21-1 is annotated as a pseudogene. The CDR3 spans 13 residues. Here the CDR3 reads CASSKGVSYEQYF. The CDR3 nucleotides are TGTGCCAGCAGCAAGGGCGTTTCCTACGAGCAGTACTTC.

The V and J genes are TRBV4-3 and TRBJ1-1, with TRBD1 matching over 8 bases. Germline CDR1 is LGHNA and CDR2 is YSLEER. CDR3 size: 19 residues. V was pared by 0 bases and J by 5 bases, with 17 bases of the junction left unmatched. CDR3 nucleotides: TGCGCCAGCAGCCAAGATCGGTCAGGGGGCAGAGTTTGGGAGACTGAAGCTTTCTTT. This gives the protein CASSQDRSGGRVWETEAFF.

V and J are TRBV4-1 and TRBJ1-1; TRBD1 is a possible D gene (5 bases). The V end was cut by 1 base, the J end by 5 bases, with 17 bases between. CDR3 length: 16 residues. Looked up from germline, CDR1 is MGHRA and CDR2 is YSYEKL. The DNA for the CDR3 is TGCGCCAGCAGCCAAGGCCGGAGGGGCCTGCATACTGAAGCTTTCTTT. It is translated as CASSQGRRGLHTEAFF.

The rearrangement links TRBV4-1 to TRBJ1-3; D uncertain. The CDR3 totals 14 residues. CDR1 MGHRA and CDR2 YSYEKL come from the germline V gene. V lost 0 bases and J 8 bases, leaving 11 bases between the germline ends. The CDR3 is CASSQEVSVDTIYF. The DNA for the CDR3 is TGCGCCAGCAGCCAAGAAGTCTCGGTAGACACCATATATTTT.

This chain joins TRBV30 and TRBJ2-1; 7 positions match TRBD2. Trimming removed 5 bases from V and 6 bases from J; junction bases left unmatched: 7. CDR3 length: 13 amino acids. Germline CDR1 is GTSNPN and CDR2 is SVGIG (reference sequence). CDR3 bases: TGTGCCTGGGGATCGAGGGAGGGCAATGAGCAGTTCTTC. It is translated as CAWGSREGNEQFF. Drawing the rest from reference TRBV30 and TRBJ2-1, the complete variable domain is SQTIHQWPATLVQPVGSPLSLECTVEGTSNPNLYWYRQAAGRGLQLLFYSVGIGQISSEVPQNLSASRPQDRQFILSSKKLLLSDSGFYLCAWGSREGNEQFFGPGTRLTVL.

This clone has only one observation. The chain joins TRBV28 to TRBJ2-3; 7 positions agree with TRBD1. Germline V gene data show CDR1 as MDHEN and CDR2 as SYDVKM. V was clipped by 2 bases and J by 2 bases; unmatched bases: 10. The CDR3 extends over 17 amino acids. The CDR3 DNA reads as TGTGCCAGCAGTTTAACGCCCCCGACAGGGTTCACAGATACGCAGTATTTT. Translated: CASSLTPPTGFTDTQYF.

The chain employs TRBV27 and TRBJ2-6; 9 bases match TRBD1. V lost 5 bases to trimming and J lost 0 bases; unmatched junction nucleotides: 5. This CDR3 region has 17 residues. Germline V gene data show CDR1 as MNHEY and CDR2 as SMNVEV (reference sequence). As DNA, the CDR3 is TGTGCCAGCAGTGGGACAGGGAAAACCTCTGGGGCCAACGTCCTGACTTTC. It encodes CASSGTGKTSGANVLTF.

This chain uses TRBV6-1 with TRBJ1-1; unclear D gene. Trimming stripped 5 bases from V and 2 bases from J, with 15 bases between. Germline V gene data show CDR1 as MNHNS and CDR2 as SASEGT. The CDR3 contains 15 residues. The CDR3 DNA sequence: TGTGCCAGCAGTCTAAGGACGTCGGGAAACACTGAAGCTTTCTTT. It yields the protein CASSLRTSGNTEAFF.

The V gene is TRBV11-2, the J gene TRBJ2-7; 13 bases agree with TRBD2. Per the germline V gene, CDR1 is SGHAT and CDR2 is FQNNGV. This CDR3 comprises 17 residues. Trimming at V came to 1 base and at J to 5 bases, leaving 8 bases not matched to a gene. CDR3 nucleotides: TGTGCCAGCAGCTTAGGCCCCACTAGCGGGAGGGGGAACGAGCAGTACTTC. Amino acids: CASSLGPTSGRGNEQYF.

Written as DNA, the CDR3 is TGTGCCAGTAGTATCTCTCCCTCGGGGGGAGGCCCTGGAAACACCATATATTTT. Residues: CASSISPSGGGPGNTIYF. V is TRBV19 and J is TRBJ1-3, with D possibly matching TRBD1 (5 bases). This CDR3 has 18 amino acids. Per germline, CDR1 LNHDA and CDR2 SQIVND (reference sequence). Trimming cost V 3 bases and J 2 bases, with 20 bases left between them.